Shown below are 14 T cell receptor beta chains from a single sample sequenced in a study of T cell responses to AZD1222 COVID-19 vaccine. This table comes from immunoSEQ multiplex PCR, and its TCRdb copy is limited to in-frame clones, with some not included. The sample includes approximately 200,000 clones, about 93% of them seen just once. The sequenced sample was peripheral blood, obtained 28 days after the second AZD1222 dose. The origin of the receptors is an adult who received the AZD1222 COVID-19 vaccine.

The chain joins TRBV4-2 to TRBJ1-1; D is possibly TRBD1 (5 bases). CDR3 length: 19 amino acids. V was cut by 0 bases and J by 1 base, with 21 bases left in between. Germline loops: CDR1 LGHNA, CDR2 YNFKEQ. CDR3 sequence reads: CASSQERGVGRLGNTEAFF. CDR3 nucleotides: TGTGCCAGCAGCCAAGAACGAGGGGTGGGTAGATTAGGGAACACTGAAGCTTTCTTT.

This clone was counted a single time. The CDR3 DNA sequence: TGTGCCAGCAGTCTTGGGGTTGGAAACACCATATATTTT. Its protein product is CASSLGVGNTIYF. V usage is TRBV5-6 and J usage is TRBJ1-3; D not certain. Trimming cost V 5 bases and J 3 bases, with 9 bases left between them. Looked up from germline, CDR1 is SGHDT and CDR2 is YYEEEE. The CDR3 contains 13 residues.

Details on this clone: Other nucleotide sequences from this sample produce the same CDR3. The chain recombines TRBV6-1 with TRBJ1-5; no firm D call. Germline CDR1 MNHNS, CDR2 SASEGT. The CDR3 consists of 11 residues. The V and J ends lost 1 base and 6 bases respectively, with 1 base between them. This CDR3 reads CASSEVQPQHF. The CDR3 coding sequence is TGTGCCAGCAGTGAAGTTCAGCCCCAGCATTTT.

CDR3 in amino acids: CASSESSIWEQYF. DNA of the CDR3: TGTGCCAGCAGTGAAAGTAGCATCTGGGAGCAGTACTTC. The V call is TRBV6-1, the J call TRBJ2-7; no firm D call. CDR3 length: 13 amino acids. The V and J ends lost 2 bases and 7 bases respectively, with 12 bases between them. Germline V gene lookup returns CDR1 MNHNS and CDR2 SASEGT.

This sequence joins TRBV7-9 and TRBJ1-3; D ambiguous. From germline, CDR1 is SEHNR and CDR2 FQNEAQ (reference sequence). V dropped 4 bases and J dropped 2 bases, with 12 bases sitting between them. The CDR3 runs to 15 residues. Here the CDR3 reads CASSSLRAPGNTIYF. CDR3 nucleotide sequence: TGTGCCAGCAGCTCTCTGAGGGCACCTGGAAACACCATATATTTT.

The J gene is TRBJ1-5, the V gene TRBV10-2; D gene ambiguous. The germline V gene has CDR1 WSHSY and CDR2 SAAADI. CDR3 size: 16 residues. Trimming left V 1 base short and J 2 bases short, with 12 bases between. The CDR3 here is CASSEFYKAGNQPQHF. DNA for the CDR3: TGCGCCAGCAGTGAGTTCTATAAGGCGGGCAATCAGCCCCAGCATTTT.

The chain employs TRBV6-5 and TRBJ1-2; maybe TRBD1 (6 bases). Germline V lookup: CDR1 MNHEY, CDR2 SVGAGI. CDR3 length equals 15 residues. V lost 1 base, J lost 5 bases, and 14 bases lay in between. The CDR3 spells CASSYWEGVKYGYTF. The CDR3 DNA follows: TGTGCCAGCAGTTACTGGGAGGGGGTGAAGTATGGCTACACCTTC.

This sequence joins TRBV2 and TRBJ1-5, with a possible D match to TRBD1 (5 bases). The length of the CDR3 is 14 residues. Germline loops: CDR1 SNHLY, CDR2 FYNNEI. V was cut by 4 bases and J by 5 bases, with 12 bases left in between. This chain's CDR3 is CASSGDLADQPQHF. In DNA, the CDR3 is TGTGCCAGCAGTGGGGACCTAGCGGATCAGCCCCAGCATTTT.

This clone came up a few times. The chain links TRBV25-1 to TRBJ1-6; D gene ambiguous. Looked up from germline, CDR1 is MGHDK and CDR2 is SYGVNS. Trimming cost V 3 bases and J 7 bases, with 10 bases left between them. The CDR3 is 14 residues long. The CDR3 nucleotides read TGTGCCAGCAGTGAGAGTTTTGGAAATTCACCCCTCCACTTT. The encoded protein is CASSESFGNSPLHF.

This sequence joins TRBV7-6 and TRBJ1-1; D remains ambiguous. The ends were cut back, 1 base at V and 8 bases at J, with 5 bases in the middle. CDR3 length: 11 residues. The germline gives CDR1 SGHVS, CDR2 FNYEAQ. CDR3 coding DNA: TGTGCCAGCAGCTTAGGGGGAGAAGCTTTCTTT. It codes for CASSLGGEAFF.

V is TRBV3-1 (or the pseudogene TRBV3-2) and J is TRBJ2-3; D perhaps matches TRBD2 (5 bases). The germline V gene encodes CDR1 LGHDT and CDR2 YNNKEL (reference sequence). The CDR3 runs 15 residues. Deletions cut 4 bases from V and 2 bases from J, with 13 bases between. CDR3 region: CASSLLWGDTDTQYF. In nucleotides, the CDR3 is TGTGCCAGCAGCCTTTTGTGGGGAGACACAGATACGCAGTATTTT.

This chain links TRBV28 with TRBJ2-2; perhaps TRBD2 as D (6 bases). V shed 9 bases and J shed 5 bases, with 10 bases lying between them. This CDR3 has 12 amino acids. Germline loops: CDR1 MDHEN, CDR2 SYDVKM. CDR3 bases: TGTGCCAGTCGACGGGGGACCGGGGAGCTGTTTTTT. Translated, it gives CASRRGTGELFF.

The chain employs TRBV7-8 and TRBJ2-5; 7 nucleotides match TRBD1. V dropped 2 bases and J dropped 4; count of bases not matched to a gene: 7. The CDR3 has 15 amino acids. The germline V gene has CDR1 SGHVS and CDR2 FQNEAQ. The CDR3, as DNA: TGTGCCAGCAGCTTAAGACAGGGTCCCGTAGAGACCCAGTACTTC. This gives the protein CASSLRQGPVETQYF. Full variable domain (rest looked up from reference TRBV7-8 and TRBJ2-5): GAGVSQSPRYKVAKRGQDVALRCDPISGHVSLFWYQQALGQGPEFLTYFQNEAQLDKSGLPSDRFFAERPEGSVSTLKIQRTQQEDSAVYLCASSLRQGPVETQYFGPGTRLLVL.

The chain employs TRBV2 and TRBJ1-1; possible D gene TRBD1, 6 bases. Trimming removed 5 bases at V and 4 bases at J, with 14 bases between. Germline lookup yields CDR1 SNHLY and CDR2 FYNNEI. The CDR3 is 14 amino acids. The DNA of the CDR3 is TGTGCCAGCAGTCTCCAGGGGATGGTCACTGAAGCTTTCTTT. Amino acids: CASSLQGMVTEAFF. Variable domain in full (rest from reference TRBV2 and TRBJ1-1): EPEVTQTPSHQVTQMGQEVILRCVPISNHLYFYWYRQILGQKVEFLVSFYNNEISEKSEIFDDQFSVERPDGSNFTLKIRSTKLEDSAMYFCASSLQGMVTEAFFGQGTRLTVV.